This T cell receptor (beta chain) was captured by sequencing in a study of PD-1 blockade in classical Hodgkin lymphoma. Study details: Intravenous infusions of nivolumab 3 mg/kg reached patients every 2 weeks.

Sequencing used immunoSEQ multiplex PCR; TCRdb keeps in-frame clones, though not all of them. The sample has under 50,000 clones, 60% to 70% seen once. The sample holds one count of this clone. Antigen specificity is unknown. V was clipped by 1 base and J by 4 bases, with 9 bases between them. Per germline, CDR1 SEHNR and CDR2 FQNEAQ (reference sequence). The CDR3 totals 14 residues. The time point denotes: cycle 4 day 1 (C4D1), after 5 to 7 weeks of nivolumab. Every patient was affected by relapse after autologous stem cell transplantation, while exposure to brentuximab vedotin was not uniform. Findings and caveats of the study: Reports indicated that newly diagnosed patients had lower baseline TCR diversity than healthy donors did.

The chain uses TRBV7-9 and TRBJ2-3; possible D gene TRBD2, 5 bases. Sample: peripheral blood mononuclear cells (PBMCs), taken before the fourth cycle of nivolumab. This clonotype originated in a human donor with classical Hodgkin lymphoma. In DNA, the CDR3 is TGTGCCAGCAGCTTAGGTCGGGAATCAGATACGCAGTATTTT. Translating gives CASSLGRESDTQYF.